This is a list of T cell receptor beta chains from one sample in a study of metastatic and nonmetastatic thyroid tumors. Through MiXCR, TCRdb re-clonotyped the PCR reads. This sample carries some 33,000 clones, 7% to 9% of them seen once, and the ten largest clones take 43%. The sample was blood. The receptors derive from a female donor with papillary thyroid cancer or a benign thyroid nodule (not recorded which). Some clones in this sample may be carry-over from other donors' samples. The CDR3 runs from the conserved cysteine through the conserved F or W. The D gene is left open where the match is weak. The size field is filled for only some rows; it gives once, few, many or a size class.

cdr3_nt	cdr3_aa	v_call	j_call	clone_size	d_call
TGTGCCAGCAGCTGGGGAGAAGACAGGATCGGCTACGAGCAGTACTTC	CASSWGEDRIGYEQYF	TRBV11-2	TRBJ2-7	many	-
TGTGCCAGCAGTGTCGTGGGGGTTGGGTCCAACGTCCTGACTTTC	CASSVVGVGSNVLTF	TRBV2	TRBJ2-6	-	-
TGTGCCAGCAGTGATATGGTTGGGGGACGGGGTGAGCAGTTCTTC	CASSDMVGGRGEQFF	TRBV6-1	TRBJ2-1	many	-
TGCAGTGCTATAGATACCGGGACTACAGGAGCCTACGAGCAGTACTTC	CSAIDTGTTGAYEQYF	TRBV20-1	TRBJ2-7	many	TRBD2
TGTGCCGGGGGGACAGGGAATTCACCCCTCCACTTT	CAGGTGNSPLHF	TRBV2	TRBJ1-6	many	TRBD1
TGTGCCAGTAGTATAACAACCTACAATGAGCAGTTCTTC	CASSITTYNEQFF	TRBV19	TRBJ2-1	many	-
TGTGCCAGCAGTGGTAGCGGGAGTGGTGAGCAGTTCTTC	CASSGSGSGEQFF	TRBV2	TRBJ2-1	few	TRBD2
TGTGCCAGCAGTGGAGAAACCTACGAGCAGTACTTC	CASSGETYEQYF	TRBV9	TRBJ2-7	many	-
TGCGCCAGCAGCATACAGGGGGCTAGCACAGATACGCAGTATTTT	CASSIQGASTDTQYF	TRBV5-1	TRBJ2-3	many	TRBD1
TGTGCCAGCAGCTTGCGGGGGATTAATGAAAAACTGTTTTTT	CASSLRGINEKLFF	TRBV5-6	TRBJ1-4	many	-
TGTGCCAGCAGTTTCCCAGCCAGGGGGTTATATGGCTACACCTTC	CASSFPARGLYGYTF	TRBV12-3/TRBV12-4	TRBJ1-2	many	TRBD1
TGTGCCAGCAGCCCAGACGGGGGAGGTAGCAATCAGCCCCAGCATTTT	CASSPDGGGSNQPQHF	TRBV4-2	TRBJ1-5	many	-
TGTGCCAGCAGCCAGAGGATAGGGTCTGGTTCCTACGAGCAGTACTTC	CASSQRIGSGSYEQYF	TRBV14	TRBJ2-7	-	-
TGTGCCAGCTTTGCGGGACAGGGTAACTACGAGCAGTACTTC	CASFAGQGNYEQYF	TRBV27	TRBJ2-7	many	TRBD1
TGTGCCAGCATTTACTCGACTAGCTGGGGGGCCGTCGAATTT	CASIYSTSWGAVEF	TRBV6-2/TRBV6-3	TRBJ2-2	-	-
TGCGCCAGCAGCCTCGAAGGGGGAACCGGGGAGCTGTTTTTT	CASSLEGGTGELFF	TRBV5-1	TRBJ2-2	-	-
TGCAGTGCTAGGGGACTAGCCAAAAACATTCAGTACTTC	CSARGLAKNIQYF	TRBV20-1	TRBJ2-4	few	-
TGTGCCAGCAGTGTGACAGGGCGTATCTACGAGCAGTACTTC	CASSVTGRIYEQYF	TRBV6-1	TRBJ2-7	many	TRBD1
TGCGCCAGCAACCCGGGACAGGGGAACACCATATATTTT	CASNPGQGNTIYF	TRBV5-1	TRBJ1-3	many	TRBD1
TGTGCCACCAGTGATAGGCAGCGGAGCACCGGGGAGCTGTTTTTT	CATSDRQRSTGELFF	TRBV24-1	TRBJ2-2	many	-
TGTGCCGACCGGGCAGGGGAGAACTATGGCTACACCTTC	CADRAGENYGYTF	TRBV2	TRBJ1-2	many	-
TGCGCCAGCAGCTTGGTACCAGTGGCAAGTGAGCAGTACTTC	CASSLVPVASEQYF	TRBV5-1	TRBJ2-7	-	-
TGTGCCAGTAGTAGGACTAGCGGGGGGGGGCAAGAGACCCAGTACTTC	CASSRTSGGGQETQYF	TRBV19	TRBJ2-5	many	TRBD2
TGTGCCAGTAGTCTAGCGGAACTCTACAATGAGCAGTTCTTC	CASSLAELYNEQFF	TRBV19	TRBJ2-1	many	TRBD2
TGTGCCAGCAGCAAACTAGCGGGAGAAGCCGAAGGGCAGTATTTT	CASSKLAGEAEGQYF	TRBV3-1	TRBJ2-3	many	TRBD2
TGTGCCAGCAGCTCGGGGACGATGACTAGCGGGGTATCTGAGACCCAGTACTTC	CASSSGTMTSGVSETQYF	TRBV11-2	TRBJ2-5	many	TRBD2
TGTGCCAGCAGTGGAACCTCTGGGGCCAACGTCCTGACTTTC	CASSGTSGANVLTF	TRBV2	TRBJ2-6	many	-
TGTGCCAGCAGCCTCCGGGAGTATGGAGATACGCAGTATTTT	CASSLREYGDTQYF	TRBV3-1	TRBJ2-3	many	-
TGTGCCAGCAGTCCTCAATGGGGTTGGGGGAACACTGAAGCTTTCTTT	CASSPQWGWGNTEAFF	TRBV6-2/TRBV6-3	TRBJ1-1	many	-
TGCAGTGCTAGCGGACGGTCGAACACTGAAGCTTTCTTT	CSASGRSNTEAFF	TRBV20-1	TRBJ1-1	many	-
TGTGCCTGGAGTGGAGCGGGGGGGAACTCCTACAATGAGCAGTTCTTC	CAWSGAGGNSYNEQFF	TRBV30	TRBJ2-1	many	TRBD2
TGCGCCAGCAGTGGACAGGGGGATTGGTCACCCCTCCACTTT	CASSGQGDWSPLHF	TRBV10-2	TRBJ1-6	many	TRBD1
TGTGCCAGCAGCTTAAATGTTGGGGGGAAATACAATGAGCAGTTCTTC	CASSLNVGGKYNEQFF	TRBV7-3	TRBJ2-1	many	-
TGTGCCAGCGGAACACAGGGGTACACCGGGGAGCTGTTTTTT	CASGTQGYTGELFF	TRBV6-2/TRBV6-3	TRBJ2-2	many	TRBD1
TGTGCCAGCAGCCCACACAGGGGACGGAACACTGAAGCTTTCTTC	CASSPHRGRNTEAFF	TRBV7-2	TRBJ1-1	-	TRBD1
TGTGCCAGCAGCCCCCCGAATACCGGGGAGCTGTTTTTT	CASSPPNTGELFF	TRBV11-3	TRBJ2-2	many	-
TGTGCCAGCTCGGGACAGGGGTCCCCCTACGAGCAGTACTTC	CASSGQGSPYEQYF	TRBV18	TRBJ2-7	many	TRBD1
TGTGCCAGCAGCGCTAGAACGAAAGGGGCCGGGGAGCTGTTTTTT	CASSARTKGAGELFF	TRBV6-1	TRBJ2-2	many	-
TGTGCCAGCAGCTTGACAGGGACCTCTGGAAACACCATATATTTT	CASSLTGTSGNTIYF	TRBV5-8	TRBJ1-3	-	-
TGCGCCAGCAGCTTTGGAGTGGCGGGGGGCTCAAGCACAGATACGCAGTATTTT	CASSFGVAGGSSTDTQYF	TRBV5-1	TRBJ2-3	many	TRBD2
TGCGCCAGCAGCCAAGACCGGGACAAATTAACAGATACGCAGTATTTT	CASSQDRDKLTDTQYF	TRBV4-1	TRBJ2-3	-	-
TGTGCCAGCAGCTTAGGGGCGCCGGCTAGCGGGCGGGAGACCCAGTACTTC	CASSLGAPASGRETQYF	TRBV7-2	TRBJ2-5	many	TRBD2
TGCAGTGCTAGGGGGAACACAGATACGCAGTATTTT	CSARGNTDTQYF	TRBV20-1	TRBJ2-3	many	-
TGTGCCAGCAGTGAAAATAGGTGGGGGCGGACCTACAATGAGCAGTTCTTC	CASSENRWGRTYNEQFF	TRBV2	TRBJ2-1	many	-
TGTGCCAGCAGCCCCGGACAGGGGGCGGGTGAGCAGTTCTTC	CASSPGQGAGEQFF	TRBV2	TRBJ2-1	many	TRBD1
TGTGCCAGCAGTGAAACCGTGGGGGCTGGGGAGACCCAGTACTTC	CASSETVGAGETQYF	TRBV6-1	TRBJ2-5	many	-
TGCGCCAGCAGCCAAGATCCGACCGTTGGTTTAGGCGAGCAGTACTTC	CASSQDPTVGLGEQYF	TRBV4-1	TRBJ2-7	many	-
TGTGCCAGTAGCCGGACGAGCGCAGATACGCAGTATTTT	CASSRTSADTQYF	TRBV19	TRBJ2-3	many	-
TGTGCCAGCAGCTCCCAGCGGTGGCGCGAGGGCTATGGTTACACCTTC	CASSSQRWREGYGYTF	TRBV9	TRBJ1-2	-	-
TGTGCCAGCAGCCAAGATGGCAACCCTCGCTCCTACAATGAGCAGTTCTTC	CASSQDGNPRSYNEQFF	TRBV3-1	TRBJ2-1	many	-
TGTGCCAGCAGTGAAGCGATGGGGGGCGAGACCCAGTACTTC	CASSEAMGGETQYF	TRBV6-1	TRBJ2-5	many	-
TGTGCCAGCTCACAATATAATTCACCCCTCCACTTT	CASSQYNSPLHF	TRBV18	TRBJ1-6	many	-
TGTGCCAGCAGTGAACCTCAGGTTCCCCTCCACTTT	CASSEPQVPLHF	TRBV6-1	TRBJ1-6	many	-
TGTGCCAGCACCGCCGGGACTAGCGGGGGCATGCAGTATTTT	CASTAGTSGGMQYF	TRBV12-3/TRBV12-4	TRBJ2-3	many	TRBD2
TGTGCCAGCAGTTTAGCCAGCGTCGTGGCCCAGCATTTT	CASSLASVVAQHF	TRBV12-3/TRBV12-4	TRBJ1-5	many	-